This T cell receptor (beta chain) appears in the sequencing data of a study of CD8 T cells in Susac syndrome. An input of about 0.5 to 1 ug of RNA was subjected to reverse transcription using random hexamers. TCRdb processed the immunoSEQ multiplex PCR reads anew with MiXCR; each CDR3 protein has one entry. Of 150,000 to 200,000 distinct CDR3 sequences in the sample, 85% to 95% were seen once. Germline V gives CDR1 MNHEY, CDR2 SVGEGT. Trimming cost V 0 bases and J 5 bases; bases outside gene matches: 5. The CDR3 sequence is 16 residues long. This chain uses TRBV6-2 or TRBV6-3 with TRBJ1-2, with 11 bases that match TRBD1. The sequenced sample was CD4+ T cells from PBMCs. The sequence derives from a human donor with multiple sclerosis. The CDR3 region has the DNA TGTGCCAGCAGTTACTCGAGGACAGGGGGCGTTTATGGCTACACCTTC. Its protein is CASSYSRTGGVYGYTF.